This T cell receptor (beta chain) was sequenced in a study of T cells in Graves' hyperthyroidism and ophthalmopathy. Amplification targeted TCR beta CDR3 regions from RNA transcripts. With the HTBI primer set, the TCR CDR3 went through a first round of RT-PCR. TCRdb redid the calling of the multiplex PCR reads with MiXCR, one entry per CDR3 protein. This table has some 800,000 distinct CDR3 sequences, 38% appearing once. This clonotype was picked up a small number of times. Trimming stripped 1 base from V and 3 bases from J, with 9 bases between. The CDR3 sequence is 14 residues long. Germline-derived CDR1 and CDR2 are MGHRA and YSYEKL.

The rearrangement joins TRBV4-1 to TRBJ1-2, with D hard to call. Sequencing used blood. This sequence originates from a man aged 18 to 35 with Graves' hyperthyroidism. In DNA, the CDR3 is TGCGCCAGCAGCCAAGTGTTGGGCTACTATGGCTACACCTTC. Amino acids: CASSQVLGYYGYTF.